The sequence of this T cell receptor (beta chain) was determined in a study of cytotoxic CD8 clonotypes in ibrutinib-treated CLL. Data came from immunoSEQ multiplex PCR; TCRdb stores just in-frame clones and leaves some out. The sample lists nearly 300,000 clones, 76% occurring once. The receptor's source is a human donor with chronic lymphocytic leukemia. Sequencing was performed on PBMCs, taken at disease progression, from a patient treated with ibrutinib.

The CDR3: CASSQDRGQYEQYF. As DNA, the CDR3 is TGTGCCAGCTCTCAAGACAGGGGGCAATACGAGCAGTACTTC. V gene TRBV18 combines with J gene TRBJ2-7, with 10 bases aligning to TRBD1. Trimming at V came to 6 bases and at J to 4 bases, leaving 6 bases not matched to a gene. Germline values: CDR1 KGHSH, CDR2 LQKENI. The CDR3 is 14 residues long.